This record covers a single T cell receptor beta chain. The sample has other DNA sequences that encode this CDR3 too. In the PCR, 60 Vbeta and 13 Jbeta primers were used. The data were produced by immunoSEQ multiplex PCR, yet TCRdb's version contains in-frame clones alone and is incomplete. The repertoire consists of some 130,000 clones, with approximately 71% occurring once and the leading ten covering 2% to 2.5%. The V segment lost 5 bases and the J segment 4 bases; nucleotides outside the gene matches: 7. Germline CDR1 reads SGHRS; CDR2 reads YFSETQ. The CDR3 is 15 amino acids. This sample stems from a study of cytomegalovirus exposure and HLA in healthy donors.

The chain couples TRBV5-1 to TRBJ2-2, with 8 nucleotides matching TRBD2. The sequenced sample consisted of PBMCs. The receptor's source is a man aged 25 to 45 in good health and CMV-seronegative. The CDR3 region is CASSSGLASTGELFF. Written as DNA, the CDR3 is TGCGCCAGCAGTTCAGGACTAGCCTCCACCGGGGAGCTGTTTTTT.